This TCR beta chain comes out of a study of breast tumors, draining lymph nodes, adjacent tissues. Using its own MiXCR run on the multiplex PCR reads, TCRdb lists one record per CDR3 protein. Of 200,000 to 250,000 distinct CDR3 sequences listed, about 30% are singletons. As regards this clonotype: A read error is likely, as this CDR3 ends without the conserved phenylalanine or tryptophan. The limits of the CDR3 on the DNA are not certain, so only TCRdb's listed CDR3 is given.

The lymph nodes were axillary draining lymph nodes from breast cancer patients. The CDR3 has 8 amino acids, counting both end residues. Germline-derived CDR1 and CDR2 are SGDLS and YYNGEE. V gene TRBV9 combines with J gene TRBJ2-6; the table's D gene call, TRBD2, was not cross checked with the DNA. The specimen was axillary lymph node tissue. The TCR originated in a female donor with breast cancer. Some clones in this sample may be carry-over from other donors' samples. The CDR3 spells CASSVVLR.